These 8 T cell receptor beta chains were all obtained from the same sample, sequenced in a study of cytomegalovirus exposure and HLA in healthy donors. The data were produced by immunoSEQ multiplex PCR, yet TCRdb's version contains in-frame clones alone and is incomplete. Counted here are more than 200,000 clones, less than 95% occurring once; the ten biggest clones make up approximately 3%. The sequencing input was PBMCs. The receptor set was obtained from a woman in her 30s in good health and CMV-seronegative.

The rearrangement joins TRBV7-2 to TRBJ2-7, with 9 nucleotides matching TRBD2. The CDR3 sequence is 15 residues long. The V segment lost 5 bases and the J segment 6 bases; nucleotides outside the gene matches: 11. Germline CDR1 is SGHTA and CDR2 is FQGNSA. This CDR3 is CASSQGLAFILEQYF. The CDR3 nucleotides are TGTGCCAGCAGCCAGGGACTAGCTTTCATACTCGAGCAGTACTTC.

The chain joins TRBV18 to TRBJ2-7; TRBD1 aligns across 7 bases. The V gene end was trimmed by 3 bases and the J gene end by 3 bases; junction bases not matched to a gene: 5. This CDR3 spans 14 amino acids. In germline, CDR1 is KGHSH, CDR2 LQKENI. CDR3 DNA sequence: TGTGCCAGCTCACCCGGGACAGTGCGCTACGAGCAGTACTTC. It encodes CASSPGTVRYEQYF.

This sequence joins TRBV7-3 and TRBJ2-2; TRBD2 aligns across 7 bases. The CDR3 has 16 residues. With 5 bases clipped from V and 5 bases from J, the junction kept 11 bases outside the gene matches. Germline V gene sequence: CDR1 SGHTA, CDR2 FQGTGA. The CDR3 is CASSPPGREGTGELFF. Here the CDR3 DNA reads TGTGCCAGCAGCCCCCCAGGGAGGGAGGGGACCGGGGAGCTGTTTTTT.

This clone was seen just once. J is TRBJ2-1 and V is TRBV2, with D tentatively TRBD2 (5 bases). V was clipped by 9 bases and J by 6 bases, with 15 bases between them. The CDR3 contains 13 residues. Germline lookup yields CDR1 SNHLY and CDR2 FYNNEI. The CDR3: CARTRLAGNEQFF. In nucleotides, the CDR3 is TGTGCCAGGACCCGTCTAGCCGGCAATGAGCAGTTCTTC.

V is TRBV7-2 and J is TRBJ2-2; 10 bases align to TRBD2. CDR3 length equals 15 residues. The junction had 5 bases not matched to a gene; V was cut back by 5 bases and J by 5 bases. Germline V lookup: CDR1 SGHTA, CDR2 FQGNSA. The CDR3 protein is CASSRAGGPTGELFF. The CDR3 nucleotides are TGTGCCAGCAGCCGAGCGGGAGGGCCGACCGGGGAGCTGTTTTTT.

The V gene is TRBV29-1, the J gene TRBJ1-3; D not resolved. Germline V gene lookup returns CDR1 SQVTM and CDR2 ANQGSEA. V was trimmed by 0 bases and J by 4 bases, leaving 10 bases between them. The CDR3 has 14 amino acids. CDR3 DNA sequence: TGCAGCGTTGAAGACACTCAACCAGGAAACACCATATATTTT. Translating it yields CSVEDTQPGNTIYF.

A word on this clone: This CDR3 is also generated by other DNA sequences in the sample. The V and J genes are TRBV5-1 and TRBJ2-7; unclear D gene. Germline V gives CDR1 SGHRS, CDR2 YFSETQ. V gave up 0 bases and J gave up 1 base, with 5 bases separating them. The CDR3 covers 13 residues. The chain's CDR3 is CASSLGSSYEQYF. The DNA of the CDR3 is TGCGCCAGCAGCTTGGGTTCATCCTACGAGCAGTACTTC.

J is TRBJ2-2 and V is TRBV28; D remains ambiguous. Trimming pared 5 bases from V and 8 bases from J, leaving 6 bases between. The CDR3 has 11 residues. Germline values: CDR1 MDHEN, CDR2 SYDVKM. CDR3 amino acids: CASSHSGELFF. In DNA form, the CDR3 reads TGTGCCAGCAGTCATAGTGGGGAGCTGTTTTTT. The variable domain in full, completed from reference TRBV28 and TRBJ2-2, reads DVKVTQSSRYLVKRTGEKVFLECVQDMDHENMFWYRQDPGLGLRLIYFSYDVKMKEKGDIPEGYSVSREKKERFSLILESASTNQTSMYLCASSHSGELFFGEGSRLTVL.